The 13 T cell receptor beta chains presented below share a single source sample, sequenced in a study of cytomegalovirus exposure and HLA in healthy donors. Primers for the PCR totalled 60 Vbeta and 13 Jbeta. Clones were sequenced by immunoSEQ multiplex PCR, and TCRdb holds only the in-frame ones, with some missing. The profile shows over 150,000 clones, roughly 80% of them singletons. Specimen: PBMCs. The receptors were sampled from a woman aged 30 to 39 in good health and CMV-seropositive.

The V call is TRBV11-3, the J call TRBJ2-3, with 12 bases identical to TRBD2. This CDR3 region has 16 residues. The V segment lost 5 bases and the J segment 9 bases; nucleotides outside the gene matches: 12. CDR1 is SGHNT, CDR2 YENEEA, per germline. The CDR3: CASSTRLAGAPGTQYF. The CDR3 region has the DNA TGTGCCAGCAGCACCCGACTAGCGGGGGCCCCGGGGACGCAGTATTTT.

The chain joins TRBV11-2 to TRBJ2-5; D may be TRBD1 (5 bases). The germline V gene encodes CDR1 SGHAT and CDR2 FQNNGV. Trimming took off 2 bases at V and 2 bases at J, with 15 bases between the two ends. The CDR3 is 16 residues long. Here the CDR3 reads CASSLWIGQLQETQYF. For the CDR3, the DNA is TGTGCCAGCAGCTTATGGATTGGACAACTGCAAGAGACCCAGTACTTC.

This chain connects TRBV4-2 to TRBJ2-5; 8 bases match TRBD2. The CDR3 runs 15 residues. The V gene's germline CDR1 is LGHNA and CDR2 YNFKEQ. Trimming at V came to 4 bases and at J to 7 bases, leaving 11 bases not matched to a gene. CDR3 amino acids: CASSPPGLGVGTQYF. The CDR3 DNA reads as TGTGCCAGCAGCCCTCCGGGACTAGGGGTAGGGACCCAGTACTTC.

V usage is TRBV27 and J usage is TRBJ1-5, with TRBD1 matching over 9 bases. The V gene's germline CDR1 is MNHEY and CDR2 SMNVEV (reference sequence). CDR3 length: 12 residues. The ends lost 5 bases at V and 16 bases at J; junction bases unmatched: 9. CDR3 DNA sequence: TGTGCCAGCAGTCCCGGGACAGGGCTTGAACATTTT. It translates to CASSPGTGLEHF.

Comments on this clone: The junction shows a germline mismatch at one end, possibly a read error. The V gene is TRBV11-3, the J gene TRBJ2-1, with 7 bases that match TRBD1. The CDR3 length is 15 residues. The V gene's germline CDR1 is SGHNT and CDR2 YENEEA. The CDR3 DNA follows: TGTGCCAGCGGCTTAGGGCAGGGGGCCTACAATGAGCAGTTCTTC. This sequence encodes CASGLGQGAYNEQFF.

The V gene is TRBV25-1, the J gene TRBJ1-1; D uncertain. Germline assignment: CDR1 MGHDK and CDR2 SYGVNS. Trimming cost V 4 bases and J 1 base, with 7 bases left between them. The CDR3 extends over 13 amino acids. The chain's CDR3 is CASSAMRNTEAFF. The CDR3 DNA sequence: TGTGCCAGCAGTGCGATGAGGAACACTGAAGCTTTCTTT.

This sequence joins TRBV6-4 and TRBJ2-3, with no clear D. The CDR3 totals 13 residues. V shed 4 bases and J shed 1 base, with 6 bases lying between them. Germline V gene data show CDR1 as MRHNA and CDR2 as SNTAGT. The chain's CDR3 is CASSAVGTDTQYF. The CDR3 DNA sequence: TGTGCCAGCAGTGCGGTGGGCACAGATACGCAGTATTTT.

DNA of the CDR3: TGCGCCAGCAGATACGGACTAGCGGGGGGGGTCACAGATACGCAGTATTTT. The encoded protein is CASRYGLAGGVTDTQYF. The rearrangement links TRBV5-1 to TRBJ2-3, with 15 bases fitting TRBD2. The germline gives CDR1 SGHRS, CDR2 YFSETQ. The CDR3 has 17 amino acids. With V trimmed by 5 bases and J by 2 bases, 6 bases remained unmatched. The full variable domain, rest sourced from reference TRBV5-1 and TRBJ2-3, is KAGVTQTPRYLIKTRGQQVTLSCSPISGHRSVSWYQQTPGQGLQFLFEYFSETQRNKGNFPGRFSGRQFSNSRSEMNVSTLELGDSALYLCASRYGLAGGVTDTQYFGPGTRLTVL.

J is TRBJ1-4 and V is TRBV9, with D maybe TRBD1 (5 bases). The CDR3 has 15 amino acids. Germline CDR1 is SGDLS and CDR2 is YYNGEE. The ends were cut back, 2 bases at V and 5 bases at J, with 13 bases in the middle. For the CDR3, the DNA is TGTGCCAGCAGCGTGGCGGGACGGACGAATGAAAAACTGTTTTTT. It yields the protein CASSVAGRTNEKLFF.

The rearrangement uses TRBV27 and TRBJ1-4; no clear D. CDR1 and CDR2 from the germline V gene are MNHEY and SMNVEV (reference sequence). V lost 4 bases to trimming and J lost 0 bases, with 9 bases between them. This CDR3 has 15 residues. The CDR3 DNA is TGTGCCAGCAGTTCCCTCAGAACAACTAATGAAAAACTGTTTTTT. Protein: CASSSLRTTNEKLFF.

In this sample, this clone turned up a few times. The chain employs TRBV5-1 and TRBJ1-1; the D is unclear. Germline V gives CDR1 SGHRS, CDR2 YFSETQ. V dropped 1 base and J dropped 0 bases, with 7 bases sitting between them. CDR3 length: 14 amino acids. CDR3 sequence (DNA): TGCGCCAGCAGCTTGTTGTCCGTGAACACTGAAGCTTTCTTT. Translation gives CASSLLSVNTEAFF.

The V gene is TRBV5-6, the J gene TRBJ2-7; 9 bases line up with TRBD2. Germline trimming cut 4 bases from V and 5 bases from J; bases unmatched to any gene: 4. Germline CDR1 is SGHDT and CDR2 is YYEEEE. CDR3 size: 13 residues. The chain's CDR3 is CASSAGTSHEQYF. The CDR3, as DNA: TGTGCCAGCAGCGCCGGGACTAGCCACGAGCAGTACTTC. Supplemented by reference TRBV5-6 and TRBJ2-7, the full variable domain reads DAGVTQSPTHLIKTRGQQVTLRCSPKSGHDTVSWYQQALGQGPQFIFQYYEEEERQRGNFPDRFSGHQFPNYSSELNVNALLLGDSALYLCASSAGTSHEQYFGPGTRLTVT.

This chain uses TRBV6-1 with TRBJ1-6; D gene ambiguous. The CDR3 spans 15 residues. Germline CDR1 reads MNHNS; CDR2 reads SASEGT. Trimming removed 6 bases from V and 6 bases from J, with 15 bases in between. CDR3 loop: CASREEEQFNSPLHF. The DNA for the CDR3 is TGTGCCAGCAGGGAGGAGGAGCAATTTAATTCACCCCTCCACTTT.